The 18 T cell receptor beta chains below were found in one sample sequenced in a study of T cell responses to AZD1222 COVID-19 vaccine. Clones were read by immunoSEQ multiplex PCR, and TCRdb kept only the in-frame ones, dropping some. This table has around 130,000 clones, about 89% appearing once. This material consisted of peripheral blood, taken on day 0 of AZD1222 vaccination. The receptors come from an adult in good health.

This chain links TRBV5-8 with TRBJ1-6; TRBD1 aligns across 7 bases. Germline lookup yields CDR1 SGHTS and CDR2 YDEGEE. CDR3 length equals 14 residues. The ends lost 4 bases at V and 8 bases at J; junction bases unmatched: 6. In nucleotides, the CDR3 is TGTGCCAGCAGCGATGGACAGGCCGATTCACCCCTCCACTTT. Translation: CASSDGQADSPLHF. Based on the CDR3 plus reference TRBV5-8 and TRBJ1-6, the full variable domain is EAGVTQSPTHLIKTRGQQATLRCSPISGHTSVYWYQQALGLGLQFLLWYDEGEERNRGNFPPRFSGRQFPNYSSELNVNALELEDSALYLCASSDGQADSPLHFGNGTRLTVT.

The chain joins TRBV6-5 to TRBJ2-7; no firm D call. Germline V CDR1 and CDR2: MNHEY, SVGAGI. Trimming pared 4 bases from V and 5 bases from J, leaving 9 bases between. The CDR3 runs to 12 residues. CDR3 protein: CASSSRRNEQYF. The CDR3 nucleotides are TGTGCCAGCAGTTCTCGACGCAACGAGCAGTACTTC.

This chain joins TRBV2 and TRBJ2-7; unclear D gene. Trimming shortened V by 9 bases and J by 2 bases, and 17 bases separated the two germline ends. Germline assignment: CDR1 SNHLY and CDR2 FYNNEI. The CDR3 is 14 residues long. This CDR3 is CASVTGSVAYEQYF. CDR3 bases: TGTGCCAGTGTCACCGGGTCGGTGGCCTACGAGCAGTACTTC.

The CDR3 sequence is CASSLRGLPQHF. CDR3 coding DNA: TGTGCCAGCAGCTTACGGGGTCTGCCCCAGCATTTT. The chain couples TRBV7-9 to TRBJ1-5, with D unresolved. The germline CDR1 and CDR2 sequences are SEHNR and FQNEAQ (reference sequence). This CDR3 has 12 amino acids. The V gene lost 2 bases and the J gene lost 9 bases, with 8 bases spanning the gap.

This rearrangement joins TRBV2 to TRBJ1-1; D is ambiguous. Trimming removed 8 bases at V and 1 base at J, with 8 bases between. CDR3 length: 12 residues. Germline values: CDR1 SNHLY, CDR2 FYNNEI. The CDR3 nucleotides are TGTGCCAGCGTGGCGGGGAACACTGAAGCTTTCTTT. The encoded protein is CASVAGNTEAFF.

This clone was detected once. The V gene is TRBV5-1, the J gene TRBJ2-3, with D perhaps TRBD2 (6 bases). This CDR3 region has 13 residues. Germline V lookup: CDR1 SGHRS, CDR2 YFSETQ. The V gene lost 0 bases and the J gene lost 8 bases, with 10 bases spanning the gap. DNA of the CDR3: TGCGCCAGCAGCTTGGACGCGGAGGGTACGCAGTATTTT. Translated: CASSLDAEGTQYF.

This clone appeared once. The rearrangement joins TRBV3-1 (or the pseudogene TRBV3-2) to TRBJ1-6; no firm D call. CDR1 and CDR2 from the germline V gene are LGHDT and YNNKEL (reference sequence). The CDR3 has 14 residues. The V end was cut by 0 bases, the J end by 7 bases, with 7 bases between. DNA of the CDR3: TGTGCCAGCAGCCAAGACCTATCGAATTCACCCCTCCACTTT. This encodes CASSQDLSNSPLHF.

The rearrangement joins TRBV7-9 to TRBJ2-5, with D hard to call. The CDR3 is made up of 14 amino acids. CDR1 and CDR2 from the germline V gene are SEHNR and FQNEAQ (reference sequence). Trimming pared 5 bases from V and 3 bases from J, leaving 13 bases between. CDR3 in DNA: TGTGCCAGCAGCCCAACTAACAGAGAAGAGACCCAGTACTTC. Its translation: CASSPTNREETQYF. The whole variable domain, remainder taken from reference TRBV7-9 and TRBJ2-5, is DTGVSQNPRHKITKRGQNVTFRCDPISEHNRLYWYRQTLGQGPEFLTYFQNEAQLEKSRLLSDRFSAERPKGSFSTLEIQRTEQGDSAMYLCASSPTNREETQYFGPGTRLLVL.

The rearrangement uses TRBV19 and TRBJ1-1, with TRBD1 as a possible D gene (6 bases). Germline CDR1 and CDR2: LNHDA and SQIVND (reference sequence). There are 14 residues in the CDR3. The ends were cut back, 5 bases at V and 1 base at J, with 11 bases in the middle. CDR3 residues: CASSSQGRNTEAFF. The CDR3, as DNA: TGTGCCAGTAGTTCCCAGGGGAGGAACACTGAAGCTTTCTTT.

This clone was observed a single time. The genes are TRBV27 and TRBJ1-5; possibly TRBD1 for D (6 bases). Germline CDR1 reads MNHEY; CDR2 reads SMNVEV (reference sequence). CDR3 length: 15 amino acids. V was trimmed by 4 bases and J by 3 bases, leaving 13 bases between them. CDR3 region: CASSWGRGFNQPQHF. In DNA, the CDR3 is TGTGCCAGCAGTTGGGGCAGGGGATTCAATCAGCCCCAGCATTTT.

A single count supports this clone. V gene TRBV28 combines with J gene TRBJ1-3, with 8 bases fitting TRBD1. Trimming cost V 5 bases and J 4 bases; bases outside gene matches: 10. The CDR3 runs to 16 residues. CDR1 is MDHEN and CDR2 is SYDVKM in the germline V gene. The CDR3 bases are TGTGCCAGCAGTCTCCCCCGACAGGGGCCGGGAAACACCATATATTTT. This codes for CASSLPRQGPGNTIYF.

A note on this clone: Distinct nucleotide sequences in the sample also encode this CDR3. The chain employs TRBV11-3 and TRBJ1-3; tentative D call: TRBD1 (5 bases). The CDR3 loop spans 12 amino acids. V lost 9 bases to trimming and J lost 1 base, with 7 bases between them. Germline V gene data show CDR1 as SGHNT and CDR2 as YENEEA. The CDR3 sequence: CASQGSGNTIYF. In DNA form, the CDR3 reads TGTGCCAGTCAGGGTTCTGGAAACACCATATATTTT. Full variable domain (outside the CDR3, taken from reference TRBV11-3 and TRBJ1-3): EAGVVQSPRYKIIEKKQPVAFWCNPISGHNTLYWYLQNLGQGPELLIRYENEEAVDDSQLPKDRFSAERLKGVDSTLKIQPAELGDSAVYLCASQGSGNTIYFGEGSWLTVV.

V is TRBV5-8 and J is TRBJ2-5; TRBD1 is a possible D gene (5 bases). V was trimmed by 1 base and J by 5 bases, leaving 9 bases between them. This CDR3 is 13 amino acids long. Germline V CDR1 and CDR2: SGHTS, YDEGEE. CDR3 in amino acids: CASSLQGRETQYF. CDR3 DNA: TGTGCCAGCAGCTTGCAGGGAAGGGAGACCCAGTACTTC.

The genes are TRBV27 and TRBJ1-2; D is ambiguous. CDR1 and CDR2 from the germline V gene are MNHEY and SMNVEV (reference sequence). V lost 5 bases, J lost 0 bases, and 7 bases lay in between. This CDR3 has 13 amino acids. The CDR3 region is CASSHGTNYGYTF. DNA for the CDR3: TGTGCCAGCAGTCACGGAACTAACTATGGCTACACCTTC.

This clone was observed a single time. CDR3 amino acids: CASCGGATGELFF. The CDR3 DNA follows: TGTGCCAGCTGTGGGGGGGCCACCGGGGAGCTGTTTTTT. V and J are TRBV6-6 and TRBJ2-2, with D perhaps matching TRBD2 (7 bases). The ends were cut back, 8 bases at V and 4 bases at J, with 11 bases in the middle. The CDR3 loop spans 13 amino acids. CDR1 and CDR2 (germline): MNHNY, SVGAGI (reference sequence).

The chain has TRBV30 and TRBJ1-4, with TRBD1 as a possible D gene (6 bases). This CDR3 is built from 14 residues. V lost 0 bases, J lost 2 bases, and 7 bases lay in between. Germline assignment: CDR1 GTSNPN and CDR2 SVGIG (reference sequence). CDR3 coding DNA: TGTGCCTGGAGTGTAGGGGGGACTAATGAAAAACTGTTTTTT. This encodes CAWSVGGTNEKLFF.

The chain uses TRBV5-1 and TRBJ1-1; possible D gene TRBD1, 5 bases. Trimming cost V 4 bases and J 4 bases, with 14 bases left between them. Germline V gene lookup returns CDR1 SGHRS and CDR2 YFSETQ. The CDR3 extends over 14 amino acids. The CDR3 is CASSPGTSGTEAFF. As DNA, the CDR3 is TGCGCCAGCAGCCCTGGGACGTCGGGCACTGAAGCTTTCTTT.

Only a few counts were recorded for this clone. The J gene is TRBJ1-1, the V gene TRBV5-5; D unresolved. The V gene's germline CDR1 is SGHKS and CDR2 YYEKEE (reference sequence). The CDR3 extends over 15 amino acids. V gave up 3 bases and J gave up 1 base, with 13 bases separating them. The CDR3 reads CASSSEQFSNTEAFF. The CDR3, as DNA: TGTGCCAGCAGCTCCGAGCAGTTTTCGAACACTGAAGCTTTCTTT.